This T cell receptor beta chain derives from a study of cytomegalovirus exposure and HLA in healthy donors. It was with 60 Vbeta and 13 Jbeta primers that the PCR ran. Method: immunoSEQ multiplex PCR; TCRdb's copy keeps in-frame clones and lacks some. This table has 130,000 or so clones, about two thirds appearing once. About this clone itself: The target antigen is unknown.

General observations from the study: Of the V segments, some could not be distinguished, including TRBV6-2 and TRBV6-3, and were excluded.

This CDR3 is 15 amino acids long. The V gene's germline CDR1 is ENHRY and CDR2 SYGVKD. V lost 4 bases, J lost 3 bases, and 3 bases stayed unmatched. This TCR came from a middle-aged man in good health and CMV-seropositive. Source material: PBMCs. The J gene is TRBJ2-7, the V gene TRBV10-3, with 13 bases aligning to TRBD2. This CDR3 is CAISGGLAGVYEQYF. CDR3 in DNA: TGTGCCATCAGTGGTGGACTAGCGGGAGTCTACGAGCAGTACTTC.